Below, 5 T cell receptor beta chains from the same sample are listed, as sequenced in a study of regulatory dendritic cells for organ transplantation (dated by TCRdb to about 2017). These receptors' targets are unknown. Library construction relied on the immunoSEQ multiplex PCR assay. TCRdb limited this immuneACCESS table to in-frame rearrangements with V and J called. A share of clones is missing; checked studies link under half to unresolved V genes, and the rest is unexplained. Present in this sample are about 20,000 clones, roughly 85% of which were seen just once. The ten largest clonotypes hold around 0.68% of the sample. Sorted T cell subsets were CFSE-labeled and co-cultured for around five days with allogeneic regulatory or mature dendritic cells at a 1:10 DC:T ratio. Sequencing was done on a sample of naive CD4+ T cells from blood cultured with regulatory dendritic cells. This specimen's cell subset or site label, interpreted: CD45RA+ naive T cells. All receptors come from a human donor in good health.

This chain joins TRBV6-6 and TRBJ1-5; D is undetermined. Trimming removed 6 bases from V and 0 bases from J, with 6 bases in between. This CDR3 comprises 13 residues. Germline assignment: CDR1 MNHNY and CDR2 SVGAGI (reference sequence). The chain's CDR3 is CASRDYSNQPQHF. CDR3 DNA sequence: TGTGCCAGCAGGGATTATAGCAATCAGCCCCAGCATTTT.

The chain carries TRBV5-4 and TRBJ2-3; no clear D gene. Germline V gene data show CDR1 as SGHNT and CDR2 as YYREEE (reference sequence). The CDR3 totals 16 residues. V was clipped by 0 bases and J by 2 bases, with 13 bases between them. CDR3 nucleotide sequence: TGTGCCAGCAGCTTGGATCCCCGGTTGGTCACAGATACGCAGTATTTT. Translation gives CASSLDPRLVTDTQYF.

This rearrangement joins TRBV6-5 to TRBJ2-7; D is unresolved. V lost 0 bases and J 9 bases, leaving 15 bases between the germline ends. The CDR3 contains 14 residues. Germline lookup yields CDR1 MNHEY and CDR2 SVGAGI. In nucleotides, the CDR3 is TGTGCCAGCAGTTACTCCATCCCAGTCTGGGCGCAGTACTTC. Its protein product is CASSYSIPVWAQYF.

This clone was observed once. The rearrangement links TRBV6-5 to TRBJ2-7; D remains unclear. Germline CDR1 MNHEY, CDR2 SVGAGI. The CDR3 has 15 amino acids. V lost 5 bases, J lost 3 bases, and 17 bases lay in between. CDR3 DNA sequence: TGTGCCAGCAGTACCCGGAAAAGCTCCATCTACGAGCAGTACTTC. Translated, it gives CASSTRKSSIYEQYF.

The chain combines TRBV6-1 with TRBJ1-2; TRBD1 matches at 7 bases. This CDR3 comprises 12 residues. The trim removed 7 bases at V and 5 bases at J, leaving 4 bases unmatched. Germline assignment: CDR1 MNHNS and CDR2 SASEGT. In DNA form, the CDR3 reads TGTGCCAGCACGGGGACAGCGTATGGCTACACCTTC. Translation: CASTGTAYGYTF.